This T cell receptor beta chain derives from a study of T cells in Graves' hyperthyroidism and ophthalmopathy. The CDR3 loop spans 16 amino acids. The V gene end was trimmed by 6 bases and the J gene end by 3 bases; junction bases not matched to a gene: 10. Germline CDR1 is DFQATT and CDR2 is SNEGSKA (reference sequence). This clonotype was picked up many times. Amplification of TCR beta CDR3 regions used RNA as the template. When the TCR CDR3 underwent first-round RT-PCR, the HTBI primer set was used. TCRdb reprocessed the multiplex PCR reads via MiXCR and lists one record per CDR3 protein. The sample has around 620,000 distinct CDR3 sequences, approximately 15% seen once.

The clonotype was recovered from a woman younger than 35 with Graves' ophthalmopathy. What was sequenced was blood. The chain has TRBV20-1 and TRBJ2-7, with TRBD2 matching over 14 bases. The CDR3 loop is CSATRLAGGVGYEQYF. CDR3 DNA sequence: TGCAGTGCCACGAGACTAGCGGGAGGGGTGGGCTACGAGCAGTACTTC.